Below are 7 T cell receptor beta chains sequenced from a single sample in a study of blood T cell repertoires in COVID-19. Some clones are missing from TCRdb's copy, which holds only in-frame ones; the method was immunoSEQ multiplex PCR. The table shows around 50,000 clones, with 70% to 90% occurring only once. Material for sequencing was peripheral blood. These receptors originate from a human donor in a cohort sampled during active COVID-19.

The chain joins TRBV12-5 to TRBJ1-1; 8 positions agree with TRBD1. The germline V gene encodes CDR1 LGHNT and CDR2 FRNRAP. This CDR3 is built from 18 residues. V lost 2 bases to trimming and J lost 4 bases; unmatched junction nucleotides: 15. The CDR3 here is CASGLTAGGQPLGTEAFF. Written as DNA, the CDR3 is TGTGCTAGTGGTTTGACCGCAGGGGGCCAACCATTGGGCACTGAAGCTTTCTTT.

The chain is built from TRBV11-2 and TRBJ1-3; TRBD1 might be the D (5 bases). The germline V and J ends were trimmed by 5 bases and 4 bases, with 21 bases remaining between them. The CDR3 contains 17 residues. Germline V gives CDR1 SGHAT, CDR2 FQNNGV. CDR3 amino acids: CASSPGLGEDNGNTIYF. In DNA, the CDR3 is TGTGCCAGCAGCCCTGGACTGGGGGAGGATAACGGAAACACCATATATTTT.

In nucleotides, the CDR3 is TGTGCCACCAGTGATGGTACAGGGGGATTAGGCTACACCTTC. This gives the protein CATSDGTGGLGYTF. V gene TRBV24-1 combines with J gene TRBJ1-2; TRBD1 matches 8 bases. CDR3 size: 14 residues. CDR1 and CDR2 (germline): KGHDR, SFDVKD. Unmatched junction bases numbered 7, after V lost 3 bases and J lost 8 bases.

V gene TRBV11-2 combines with J gene TRBJ2-2; 7 nucleotides match TRBD2. The CDR3 consists of 16 residues. V lost 3 bases to trimming and J lost 0 bases; unmatched junction nucleotides: 4. Germline CDR1 SGHAT, CDR2 FQNNGV. CDR3 residues: CASSLLAGANTGELFF. DNA for the CDR3: TGTGCCAGCAGCTTGTTGGCGGGGGCGAACACCGGGGAGCTGTTTTTT.

In this sample, this clone turned up a few times. The chain combines TRBV28 with TRBJ2-1; D is perhaps TRBD2 (5 bases). This CDR3 is 14 amino acids long. The germline V gene has CDR1 MDHEN and CDR2 SYDVKM. V dropped 7 bases and J dropped 0 bases, with 10 bases sitting between them. In nucleotides, the CDR3 is TGTGCCAGCATCGGGGAAAGCTCCTACAATGAGCAGTTCTTC. Translating gives CASIGESSYNEQFF.

This chain uses TRBV9 with TRBJ2-2; the D gene is possibly TRBD2 (5 bases). This CDR3 region has 14 residues. Trimming took 0 bases from V and 7 from J, leaving 10 bases between them. CDR1 and CDR2 (germline): SGDLS, YYNGEE. DNA for the CDR3: TGTGCCAGCAGCGTAGATCTAGCAGGCGGGGAGCTGTTTTTT. Translating gives CASSVDLAGGELFF.

In regard to this clone: A read error may account for a junction end that differs from germline. In DNA, the CDR3 is TGTGCCAGCAGCTTTTACGCGACTAGCGGGACAGGTACGCAGTATTTT. Amino acids: CASSFYATSGTGTQYF. V and J are TRBV5-6 and TRBJ2-3; 11 positions agree with TRBD2. The CDR3 is made up of 16 amino acids. Per germline, CDR1 SGHDT and CDR2 YYEEEE. Together with reference TRBV5-6 and TRBJ2-3, the CDR3 gives the full variable domain: DAGVTQSPTHLIKTRGQQVTLRCSPKSGHDTVSWYQQALGQGPQFIFQYYEEEERQRGNFPDRFSGHQFPNYSSELNVNALLLGDSALYLCASSFYATSGTGTQYFGPGTRLTVL.